This entry describes one T cell receptor beta chain. Its antigen is currently unknown. At cycle 4 day 1, cycle 7 day 1, and baseline, blood was sampled. Some clones are missing from TCRdb's copy, which holds only in-frame ones; the method was immunoSEQ multiplex PCR. The sample carries about 35,000 clones, over 60% recorded once. Germline V gene data show CDR1 as MNHNS and CDR2 as SASEGT. This CDR3 comprises 14 residues. Trimming shortened V by 6 bases and J by 1 base, and 13 bases separated the two germline ends. This sample is part of a study of OX40 agonist ivuxolimab in advanced cancers. Across the study: People who had prior anti-PD-1, anti-PD-L1 or anti-CTLA-4 therapy could take part, and 40% had some. General study points: At 0.1-3.0 mg/kg, partial responders had clonal expansion among the lowest observed.

This clonotype was obtained from an adult with an advanced solid tumor such as melanoma, head and neck, liver or kidney cancer. The chain uses TRBV6-1 and TRBJ2-7; D perhaps matches TRBD1 (5 bases). This material consisted of CD4+ or CD8+ T cells sorted from blood, taken in a trial of the OX40 agonist ivuxolimab. CDR3 amino acids: CASSPAQGSYEQYF. As DNA, the CDR3 is TGTGCCAGCAGCCCTGCTCAGGGATCCTACGAGCAGTACTTC.